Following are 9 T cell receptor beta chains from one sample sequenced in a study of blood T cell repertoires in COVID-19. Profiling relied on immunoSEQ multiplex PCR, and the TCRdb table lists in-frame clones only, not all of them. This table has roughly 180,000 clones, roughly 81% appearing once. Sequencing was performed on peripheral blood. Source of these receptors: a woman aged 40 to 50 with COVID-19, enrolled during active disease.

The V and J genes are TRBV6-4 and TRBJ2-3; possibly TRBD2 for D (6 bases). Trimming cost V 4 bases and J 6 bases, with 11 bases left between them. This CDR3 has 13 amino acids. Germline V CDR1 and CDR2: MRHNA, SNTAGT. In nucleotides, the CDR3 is TGTGCCAGCAGTGTCGATGGGGGGGATACGCAGTATTTT. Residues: CASSVDGGDTQYF.

The CDR3 bases are TGTGCCAGCAGCGTTGGCCAAAAAGCTAACTATGGCTACACCTTC. Its translation: CASSVGQKANYGYTF. The chain carries TRBV9 and TRBJ1-2; D unresolved. V gave up 2 bases and J gave up 0 bases, with 11 bases separating them. The CDR3 is made up of 15 amino acids. Germline V gene data show CDR1 as SGDLS and CDR2 as YYNGEE. Together with reference TRBV9 and TRBJ1-2, the CDR3 gives the full variable domain: DSGVTQTPKHLITATGQRVTLRCSPRSGDLSVYWYQQSLDQGLQFLIQYYNGEERAKGNILERFSAQQFPDLHSELNLSSLELGDSALYFCASSVGQKANYGYTFGSGTRLTVV.

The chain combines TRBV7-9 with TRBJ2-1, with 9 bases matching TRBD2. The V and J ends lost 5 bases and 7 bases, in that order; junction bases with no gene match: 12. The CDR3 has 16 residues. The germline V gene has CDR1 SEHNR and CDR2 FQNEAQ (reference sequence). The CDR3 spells CASSPQPGLAGNEQFF. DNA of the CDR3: TGTGCCAGCAGCCCACAACCCGGGCTAGCGGGAAATGAGCAGTTCTTC.

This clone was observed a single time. The chain's CDR3 is CASSSIVIQTQYF. CDR3 coding DNA: TGTGCCAGCAGCTCGATAGTTATTCAGACCCAGTACTTC. The V and J genes are TRBV7-2 and TRBJ2-5; no reliable D call. Trimming shortened V by 4 bases and J by 6 bases, and 12 bases separated the two germline ends. Germline-derived CDR1 and CDR2 are SGHTA and FQGNSA. This CDR3 contains 13 residues.

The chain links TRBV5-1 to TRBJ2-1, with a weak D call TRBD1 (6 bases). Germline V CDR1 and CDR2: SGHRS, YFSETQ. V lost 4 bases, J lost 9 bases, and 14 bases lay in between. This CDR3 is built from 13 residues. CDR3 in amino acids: CASSTLRGGEQFF. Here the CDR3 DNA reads TGCGCCAGCAGCACCCTCAGGGGCGGTGAGCAGTTCTTC.

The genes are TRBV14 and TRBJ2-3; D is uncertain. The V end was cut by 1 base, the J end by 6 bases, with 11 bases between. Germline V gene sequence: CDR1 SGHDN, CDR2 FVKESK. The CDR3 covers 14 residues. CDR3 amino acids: CASSQGYSRDTQYF. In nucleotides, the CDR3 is TGTGCCAGCAGCCAAGGCTACAGCCGTGATACGCAGTATTTT.

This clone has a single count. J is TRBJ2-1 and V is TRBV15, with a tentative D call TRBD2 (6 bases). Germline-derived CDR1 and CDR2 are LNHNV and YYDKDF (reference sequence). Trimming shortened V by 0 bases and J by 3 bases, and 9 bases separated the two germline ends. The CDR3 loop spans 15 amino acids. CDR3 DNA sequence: TGTGCCACCAGCAGAGAGTCGGGGGACTACAATGAGCAGTTCTTC. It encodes CATSRESGDYNEQFF. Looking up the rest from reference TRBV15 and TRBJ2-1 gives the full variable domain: DAMVIQNPRYQVTQFGKPVTLSCSQTLNHNVMYWYQQKSSQAPKLLFHYYDKDFNNEADTPDNFQSRRPNTSFCFLDIRSPGLGDTAMYLCATSRESGDYNEQFFGPGTRLTVL.

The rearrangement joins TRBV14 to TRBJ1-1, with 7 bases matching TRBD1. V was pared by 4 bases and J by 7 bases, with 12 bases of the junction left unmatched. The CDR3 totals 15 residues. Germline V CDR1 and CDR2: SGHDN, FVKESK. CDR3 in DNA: TGTGCCAGCAGCCCTTCAGACAGGGTTAGAGGTGAAGCTTTCTTT. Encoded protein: CASSPSDRVRGEAFF.

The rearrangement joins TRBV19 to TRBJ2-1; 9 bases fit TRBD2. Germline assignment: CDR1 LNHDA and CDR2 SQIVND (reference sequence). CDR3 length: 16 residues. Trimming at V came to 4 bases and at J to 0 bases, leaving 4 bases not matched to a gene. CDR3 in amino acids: CASSTGGRASYNEQFF. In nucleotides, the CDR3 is TGTGCCAGTAGTACGGGCGGGAGGGCCTCCTACAATGAGCAGTTCTTC. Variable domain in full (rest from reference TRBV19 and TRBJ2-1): DGGITQSPKYLFRKEGQNVTLSCEQNLNHDAMYWYRQDPGQGLRLIYYSQIVNDFQKGDIAEGYSVSREKKESFPLTVTSAQKNPTAFYLCASSTGGRASYNEQFFGPGTRLTVL.